The next 15 T cell receptor beta chains were all read from a single sample in a study of blood T cell repertoires in COVID-19. Sequencing was performed with immunoSEQ multiplex PCR; in TCRdb, only in-frame clones are kept and a portion is missing. Of some 150,000 clones listed, around 88% are singletons. Sequencing input: peripheral blood. These receptors were taken from a woman between 55 and 75 years old with acute or convalescent COVID-19.

The chain recombines TRBV2 with TRBJ1-2; D is possibly TRBD1 (5 bases). Germline CDR1 is SNHLY and CDR2 is FYNNEI. The CDR3 runs 15 residues. The germline V and J ends were trimmed by 4 bases and 0 bases, with 12 bases remaining between them. The CDR3 nucleotides read TGTGCCAGCAGTGCTGGACAAACAGCTAACTATGGCTACACCTTC. This encodes CASSAGQTANYGYTF.

The chain combines TRBV7-2 with TRBJ1-6; D remains unclear. The ends were cut back, 5 bases at V and 8 bases at J, with 7 bases in the middle. The CDR3 is made up of 12 amino acids. Germline CDR1 and CDR2: SGHTA and FQGNSA. The CDR3 nucleotides read TGTGCCAGCAGCCGGAGGGATTCACCCCTCCACTTT. Translating gives CASSRRDSPLHF.

This clone was observed a single time. This chain links TRBV30 with TRBJ1-5; D is unclear. Germline V gene sequence: CDR1 GTSNPN, CDR2 SVGIG (reference sequence). V lost 3 bases and J 0 bases, leaving 12 bases between the germline ends. The CDR3 is made up of 15 amino acids. In DNA, the CDR3 is TGTGCCTGGAGCGACAACAGTTATAGCAATCAGCCCCAGCATTTT. Encoded protein: CAWSDNSYSNQPQHF.

This clone was observed once. The chain employs TRBV3-1 (or the pseudogene TRBV3-2) and TRBJ2-6; the D is unclear. This CDR3 contains 16 residues. V lost 4 bases and J lost 0, with 10 bases in between. Germline loops: CDR1 LGHDT, CDR2 YNNKEL (reference sequence). CDR3 nucleotide sequence: TGTGCCAGCAGCCTACTATCCCCCTCTGGGGCCAACGTCCTGACTTTC. Protein product: CASSLLSPSGANVLTF.

V usage is TRBV29-1 and J usage is TRBJ1-1; TRBD1 might be the D (6 bases). The CDR3 length is 14 residues. Germline CDR1 SQVTM, CDR2 ANQGSEA. V lost 3 bases, J lost 0 bases, and 11 bases lay in between. This CDR3 is CSVDAGQLNTEAFF. The CDR3 DNA is TGCAGCGTTGACGCCGGACAGCTGAACACTGAAGCTTTCTTT. Based on the CDR3 plus reference TRBV29-1 and TRBJ1-1, the full variable domain is SAVISQKPSRDICQRGTSLTIQCQVDSQVTMMFWYRQQPGQSLTLIATANQGSEATYESGFVIDKFPISRPNLTFSTLTVSNMSPEDSSIYLCSVDAGQLNTEAFFGQGTRLTVV.

The rearrangement links TRBV5-1 to TRBJ1-2; maybe TRBD1 (6 bases). From germline, CDR1 is SGHRS and CDR2 YFSETQ. The V gene lost 5 bases and the J gene lost 2 bases, with 7 bases spanning the gap. The CDR3 loop spans 12 amino acids. The DNA for the CDR3 is TGCGCCAGCAGGACAGGAAACTATGGCTACACCTTC. Protein product: CASRTGNYGYTF.

The chain links TRBV20-1 to TRBJ2-1, with TRBD1 as a possible D gene (5 bases). Germline assignment: CDR1 DFQATT and CDR2 SNEGSKA (reference sequence). The CDR3 runs to 15 residues. The ends were cut back, 3 bases at V and 1 base at J, with 13 bases in the middle. The CDR3 DNA is TGCAGTGCTAGTTCGGCAGGGAAATCCTACAATGAGCAGTTCTTC. This gives the protein CSASSAGKSYNEQFF.

The chain has TRBV6-5 and TRBJ1-5; D not certain. V was clipped by 7 bases and J by 0 bases, with 7 bases between them. The CDR3 has 13 residues. The germline V gene has CDR1 MNHEY and CDR2 SVGAGI. The CDR3 reads CASKRNSNQPQHF. CDR3 nucleotides: TGTGCCAGCAAGAGAAATAGCAATCAGCCCCAGCATTTT.

The chain recombines TRBV10-3 with TRBJ1-2; possible D gene TRBD1, 5 bases. The CDR3 loop spans 13 amino acids. Per germline, CDR1 ENHRY and CDR2 SYGVKD. The V end was cut by 2 bases, the J end by 4 bases, with 8 bases between. This CDR3 is CAISERDSYGYTF. The CDR3 nucleotides read TGTGCCATCAGTGAGCGCGACAGCTATGGCTACACCTTC.

This clone has only one observation. J is TRBJ2-7 and V is TRBV5-6; possibly TRBD2 for D (6 bases). Trimming took 2 bases from V and 0 from J, leaving 6 bases between them. The CDR3 totals 13 residues. Germline V gives CDR1 SGHDT, CDR2 YYEEEE. CDR3 bases: TGTGCCAGCAGCTTCGGGGGCTCCTACGAGCAGTACTTC. Its translation: CASSFGGSYEQYF.

This chain uses TRBV6-5 with TRBJ1-5; D may be TRBD1 (5 bases). V lost 7 bases and J 3 bases, leaving 13 bases between the germline ends. Germline CDR1 and CDR2: MNHEY and SVGAGI. This CDR3 has 14 amino acids. The CDR3 here is CASTRRGFNQPQHF. The CDR3 DNA follows: TGTGCCAGCACCCGGCGGGGCTTCAATCAGCCCCAGCATTTT.

The CDR3 nucleotides read TGTGCCAGCAGTTTATCGACAGGGGGCACTGAAGCTTTCTTT. Amino acid sequence: CASSLSTGGTEAFF. The chain couples TRBV28 to TRBJ1-1; 9 bases are a match to TRBD1. The V segment lost 1 base and the J segment 4 bases; nucleotides outside the gene matches: 1. The CDR3 consists of 14 residues. Germline assignment: CDR1 MDHEN and CDR2 SYDVKM.

This clone is a singleton in its sample. V and J are TRBV30 and TRBJ2-5; TRBD1 matches at 10 bases. CDR1 is GTSNPN and CDR2 is SVGIG in the germline V gene (reference sequence). The CDR3 is 13 amino acids. V lost 3 bases, J lost 5 bases, and 3 bases stayed unmatched. CDR3 sequence (DNA): TGTGCCTGGAGGACAGGGGGCATGGAGACCCAGTACTTC. Residues: CAWRTGGMETQYF. The whole variable domain, filled in from reference TRBV30 and TRBJ2-5, reads SQTIHQWPATLVQPVGSPLSLECTVEGTSNPNLYWYRQAAGRGLQLLFYSVGIGQISSEVPQNLSASRPQDRQFILSSKKLLLSDSGFYLCAWRTGGMETQYFGPGTRLLVL.

The chain combines TRBV6-1 with TRBJ2-3, with 7 bases fitting TRBD1. Germline CDR1 is MNHNS and CDR2 is SASEGT. The CDR3 contains 17 residues. With V trimmed by 2 bases and J by 4 bases, 12 bases remained unmatched. The CDR3 nucleotides read TGTGCCAGCAGTGAATACCCGGGACAGCAACGCGCAGATACGCAGTATTTT. Protein product: CASSEYPGQQRADTQYF.

This clone showed up many times. This chain links TRBV27 with TRBJ1-1; D gene unclear. Trimming cost V 5 bases and J 5 bases, with 15 bases left between them. The CDR3 totals 14 residues. The germline CDR1 and CDR2 sequences are MNHEY and SMNVEV (reference sequence). The CDR3 DNA follows: TGTGCCAGCAGTCCTCTTGGAGGATGGACTGAAGCTTTCTTT. It yields the protein CASSPLGGWTEAFF.